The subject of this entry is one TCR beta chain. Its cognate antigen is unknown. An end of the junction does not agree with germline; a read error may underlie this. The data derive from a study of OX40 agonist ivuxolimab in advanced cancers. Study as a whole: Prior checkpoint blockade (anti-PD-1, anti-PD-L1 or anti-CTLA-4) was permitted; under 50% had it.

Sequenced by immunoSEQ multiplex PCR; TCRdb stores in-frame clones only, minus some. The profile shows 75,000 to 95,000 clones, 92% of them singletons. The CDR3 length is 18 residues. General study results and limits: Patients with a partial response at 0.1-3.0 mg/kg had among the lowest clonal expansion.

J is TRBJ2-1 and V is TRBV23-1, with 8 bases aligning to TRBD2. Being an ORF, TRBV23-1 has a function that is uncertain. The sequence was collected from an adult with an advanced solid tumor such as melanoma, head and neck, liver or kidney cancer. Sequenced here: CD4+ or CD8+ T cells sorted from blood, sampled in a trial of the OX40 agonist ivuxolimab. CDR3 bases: TGCGCCAGCAGCCTCCCTGGCGGGAGGCCAACATCCTTCAATGAGCAGTTCTTC. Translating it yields CASSLPGGRPTSFNEQFF.